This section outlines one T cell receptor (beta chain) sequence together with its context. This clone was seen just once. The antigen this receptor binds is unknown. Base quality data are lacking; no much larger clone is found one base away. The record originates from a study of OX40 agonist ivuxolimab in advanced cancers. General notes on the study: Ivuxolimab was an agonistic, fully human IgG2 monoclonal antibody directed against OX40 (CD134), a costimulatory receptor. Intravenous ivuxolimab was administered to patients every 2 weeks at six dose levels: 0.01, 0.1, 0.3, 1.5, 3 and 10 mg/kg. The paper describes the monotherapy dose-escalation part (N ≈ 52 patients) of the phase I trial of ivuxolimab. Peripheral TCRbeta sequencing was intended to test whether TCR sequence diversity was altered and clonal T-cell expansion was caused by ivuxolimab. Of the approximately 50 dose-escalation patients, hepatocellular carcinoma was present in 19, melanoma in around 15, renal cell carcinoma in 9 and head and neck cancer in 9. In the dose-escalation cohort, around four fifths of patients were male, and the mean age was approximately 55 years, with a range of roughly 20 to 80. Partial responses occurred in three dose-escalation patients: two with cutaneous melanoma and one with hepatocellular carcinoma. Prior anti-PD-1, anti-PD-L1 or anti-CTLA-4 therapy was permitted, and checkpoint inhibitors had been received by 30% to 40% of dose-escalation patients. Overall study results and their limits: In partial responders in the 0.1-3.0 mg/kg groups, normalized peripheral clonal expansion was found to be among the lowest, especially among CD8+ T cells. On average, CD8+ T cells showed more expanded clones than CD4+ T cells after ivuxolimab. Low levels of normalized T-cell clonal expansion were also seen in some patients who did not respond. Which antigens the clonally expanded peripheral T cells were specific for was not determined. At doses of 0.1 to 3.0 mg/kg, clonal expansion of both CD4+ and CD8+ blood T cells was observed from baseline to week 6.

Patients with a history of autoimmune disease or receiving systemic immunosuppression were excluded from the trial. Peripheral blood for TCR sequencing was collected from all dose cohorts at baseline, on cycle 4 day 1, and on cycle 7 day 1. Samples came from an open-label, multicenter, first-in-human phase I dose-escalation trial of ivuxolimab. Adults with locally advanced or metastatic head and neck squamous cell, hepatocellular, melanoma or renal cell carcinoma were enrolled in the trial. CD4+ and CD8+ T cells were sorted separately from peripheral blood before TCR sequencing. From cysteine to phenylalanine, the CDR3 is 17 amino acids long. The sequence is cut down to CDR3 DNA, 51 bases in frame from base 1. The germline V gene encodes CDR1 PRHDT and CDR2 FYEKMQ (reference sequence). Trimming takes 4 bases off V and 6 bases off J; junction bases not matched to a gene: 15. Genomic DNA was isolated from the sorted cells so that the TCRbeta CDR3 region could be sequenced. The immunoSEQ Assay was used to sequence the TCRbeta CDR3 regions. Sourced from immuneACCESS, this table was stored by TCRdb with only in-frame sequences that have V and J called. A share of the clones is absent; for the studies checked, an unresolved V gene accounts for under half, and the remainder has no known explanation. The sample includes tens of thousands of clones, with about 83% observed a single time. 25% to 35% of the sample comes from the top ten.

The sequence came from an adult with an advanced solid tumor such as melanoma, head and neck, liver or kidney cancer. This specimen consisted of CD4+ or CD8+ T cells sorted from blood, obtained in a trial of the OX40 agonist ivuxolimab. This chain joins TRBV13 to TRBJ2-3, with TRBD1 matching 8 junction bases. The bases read TGTGCCAGCAGCTCACCCCCTCCAGGGGGCACATCCGATACGCAGTATTTT. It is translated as CASSSPPPGGTSDTQYF.